This entry lists 29 T cell receptor beta chains sequenced from one sample in a study of cytomegalovirus exposure and HLA in healthy donors. Produced via immunoSEQ multiplex PCR; TCRdb's table is partial and in-frame only. Of roughly 270,000 clones in the sample, 88% were seen once. The specimen sequenced was PBMCs. These receptors all come from a woman aged 18-35 years in good health and CMV-seronegative.

This rearrangement joins TRBV2 to TRBJ2-2; weak D call: TRBD1 (6 bases). This CDR3 spans 14 amino acids. Germline CDR1 is SNHLY and CDR2 is FYNNEI. The V end lost 10 bases, the J end lost 4 bases, and 16 bases lay between the germline ends. The CDR3 sequence is CAITGYTGTGELFF. The CDR3 nucleotides are TGTGCCATTACAGGGTATACGGGCACCGGGGAGCTGTTTTTT.

This rearrangement joins TRBV7-2 to TRBJ2-5; the D gene is possibly TRBD1 (8 bases). Germline assignment: CDR1 SGHTA and CDR2 FQGNSA. Trimming took 5 bases from V and 7 from J, leaving 14 bases between them. This CDR3 contains 13 residues. The CDR3 reads CASSPNRGGTQYF. The CDR3 DNA follows: TGTGCCAGCAGCCCAAACAGGGGGGGGACCCAGTACTTC.

The chain combines TRBV7-8 with TRBJ2-5; 11 bases line up with TRBD2. The V gene's germline CDR1 is SGHVS and CDR2 FQNEAQ. CDR3 size: 19 residues. The J segment lost 2 bases and the V segment lost 0 bases, leaving 11 bases of the junction unmatched. CDR3 residues: CASSLASLAGVGGQETQYF. The CDR3 DNA reads TGTGCCAGCAGCTTAGCGTCACTAGCGGGAGTAGGGGGGCAAGAGACCCAGTACTTC.

The genes are TRBV11-2 and TRBJ2-5; D call uncertain. The CDR3 runs to 15 residues. V was clipped by 2 bases and J by 4 bases, with 14 bases between them. CDR1 and CDR2 from the germline V gene are SGHAT and FQNNGV. CDR3 DNA sequence: TGTGCCAGCAGCTTACCTAGATGGTCGTCAGAGACCCAGTACTTC. As protein: CASSLPRWSSETQYF.

The chain carries TRBV10-2 and TRBJ2-7; D not certain. V gave up 5 bases and J gave up 2 bases, with 7 bases separating them. Germline V lookup: CDR1 WSHSY, CDR2 SAAADI. There are 12 residues in the CDR3. The CDR3 sequence is CASSSGPYEQYF. The CDR3 bases are TGCGCCAGCAGTTCTGGGCCCTACGAGCAGTACTTC.

J is TRBJ1-2 and V is TRBV28; D call uncertain. V was pared by 7 bases and J by 2 bases, with 23 bases between. CDR1 and CDR2 from the germline V gene are MDHEN and SYDVKM. This CDR3 region has 17 residues. CDR3 protein: CASNTIVGRGGNYGYTF. In DNA form, the CDR3 reads TGTGCCAGCAATACTATCGTAGGGCGCGGCGGGAACTATGGCTACACCTTC.

J is TRBJ2-3 and V is TRBV7-3, with no clear D. Germline V CDR1 and CDR2: SGHTA, FQGTGA. This CDR3 is 13 amino acids long. V was shortened by 3 bases and J by 3 bases, with 7 bases between the two germline ends. The DNA of the CDR3 is TGTGCCAGCAGCTTCATGCGAACAGATACGCAGTATTTT. Translation: CASSFMRTDTQYF.

V gene TRBV27 combines with J gene TRBJ2-7; D perhaps matches TRBD2 (5 bases). Germline CDR1 and CDR2: MNHEY and SMNVEV (reference sequence). V was pared by 8 bases and J by 4 bases, with 12 bases between. CDR3 length equals 12 residues. Here the CDR3 reads CASGRPRYEQYF. CDR3 nucleotides: TGTGCCAGCGGGAGACCTCGTTACGAGCAGTACTTC.

This chain links TRBV18 with TRBJ2-7, with TRBD2 as a possible D gene (5 bases). Trimming left V 6 bases short and J 0 bases short, with 15 bases between. The CDR3 length is 15 residues. Germline V lookup: CDR1 KGHSH, CDR2 LQKENI. The CDR3: CASSERLRDSYEQYF. Written as DNA, the CDR3 is TGTGCCAGCTCGGAACGACTAAGAGACTCCTACGAGCAGTACTTC.

This chain uses TRBV4-3 with TRBJ1-2; no reliable D call. V was trimmed by 0 bases and J by 4 bases, leaving 9 bases between them. Germline-derived CDR1 and CDR2 are LGHNA and YSLEER. CDR3 length: 14 amino acids. Here the CDR3 DNA reads TGCGCCAGCAGCCAAGATGCAGGTAGCTATGGCTACACCTTC. Translated: CASSQDAGSYGYTF.

The CDR3 sequence is CASSLRRGGGEQYF. In nucleotides, the CDR3 is TGTGCCAGCAGCTTAAGGCGGGGGGGAGGCGAGCAGTACTTC. This chain links TRBV5-8 with TRBJ2-7; 9 positions match TRBD2. Germline lookup yields CDR1 SGHTS and CDR2 YDEGEE. This CDR3 has 14 residues. The V segment lost 2 bases and the J segment 6 bases; nucleotides outside the gene matches: 6.

The chain is built from TRBV9 and TRBJ1-5, with D tentatively TRBD1 (5 bases). Trimming shortened V by 5 bases and J by 9 bases, and 15 bases separated the two germline ends. The CDR3 contains 13 residues. Germline V gene lookup returns CDR1 SGDLS and CDR2 YYNGEE. The CDR3 sequence: CASSGDGGSPQHF. The CDR3 DNA reads TGTGCCAGCAGTGGGGACGGGGGGTCGCCCCAGCATTTT. The entire variable domain, with the rest obtained from reference TRBV9 and TRBJ1-5, is as follows: DSGVTQTPKHLITATGQRVTLRCSPRSGDLSVYWYQQSLDQGLQFLIQYYNGEERAKGNILERFSAQQFPDLHSELNLSSLELGDSALYFCASSGDGGSPQHFGDGTRLSIL.

The V and J genes are TRBV5-4 and TRBJ1-2, with 9 bases identical to TRBD1. Germline V gives CDR1 SGHNT, CDR2 YYREEE (reference sequence). The V segment lost 2 bases and the J segment 2 bases; nucleotides outside the gene matches: 4. The CDR3 length is 15 residues. The CDR3 nucleotides read TGTGCCAGCAGCTTACAGACAGGGGGAAACTATGGCTACACCTTC. As protein: CASSLQTGGNYGYTF. Drawing the rest from reference TRBV5-4 and TRBJ1-2, the complete variable domain is ETGVTQSPTHLIKTRGQQVTLRCSSQSGHNTVSWYQQALGQGPQFIFQYYREEENGRGNFPPRFSGLQFPNYSSELNVNALELDDSALYLCASSLQTGGNYGYTFGSGTRLTVV.

The gene calls are TRBV28 and TRBJ1-1; unclear D gene. Per the germline V gene, CDR1 is MDHEN and CDR2 is SYDVKM. The CDR3 is 16 amino acids. Trimming pared 8 bases from V and 0 bases from J, leaving 19 bases between. The CDR3 DNA reads TGTGCCAGCCCCCCAACCGGGGATCAGATGAACACTGAAGCTTTCTTT. This sequence encodes CASPPTGDQMNTEAFF.

This sequence joins TRBV15 and TRBJ1-2, with TRBD1 matching 8 bases. Germline values: CDR1 LNHNV, CDR2 YYDKDF (reference sequence). Germline trimming cut 8 bases from V and 1 base from J; bases unmatched to any gene: 9. The CDR3 contains 15 residues. In DNA, the CDR3 is TGTGCCACCCGGACAGGGAACTCGAGTAACTATGGCTACACCTTC. Protein sequence: CATRTGNSSNYGYTF.

The rearrangement links TRBV7-9 to TRBJ1-1; tentatively, D is TRBD1 (5 bases). Germline loops: CDR1 SEHNR, CDR2 FQNEAQ (reference sequence). V lost 4 bases and J lost 8, with 17 bases in between. CDR3 length: 14 residues. CDR3 DNA: TGTGCCAGCAGCTCGGACATCCGTACCTTCGAAGCTTTCTTT. Its protein is CASSSDIRTFEAFF.

The chain couples TRBV10-2 to TRBJ2-3; tentatively, D is TRBD1 (5 bases). V lost 0 bases and J 8 bases, leaving 6 bases between the germline ends. This CDR3 spans 12 amino acids. Germline CDR1 WSHSY, CDR2 SAAADI. For the CDR3, the DNA is TGCGCCAGCAGTGAGTCTAGGGGTACGCAGTATTTT. It yields the protein CASSESRGTQYF.

CDR3: CASSFPGAWTGELFF. The CDR3 nucleotides read TGCGCCAGCAGCTTTCCAGGGGCATGGACCGGGGAGCTGTTTTTT. The J gene is TRBJ2-2, the V gene TRBV5-1; D is possibly TRBD1 (6 bases). V shed 2 bases and J shed 5 bases, with 13 bases lying between them. This CDR3 has 15 residues. The germline gives CDR1 SGHRS, CDR2 YFSETQ.

V gene TRBV9 combines with J gene TRBJ1-2, with TRBD1 matching 7 bases. Trimming cost V 2 bases and J 8 bases; bases outside gene matches: 12. This CDR3 is built from 15 residues. Germline V CDR1 and CDR2: SGDLS, YYNGEE. In DNA, the CDR3 is TGTGCCAGCAGCGTGGGGGACAGCCCCTTCGGAGGCTACACCTTC. It yields the protein CASSVGDSPFGGYTF.

The chain is built from TRBV4-3 and TRBJ2-2, with a tentative D call TRBD2 (6 bases). CDR1 is LGHNA, CDR2 YSLEER, per germline. V dropped 4 bases and J dropped 11 bases, with 17 bases sitting between them. The CDR3 consists of 14 residues. This CDR3 is CASSRARDSTELFF. CDR3 in DNA: TGCGCCAGCAGCCGAGCCCGGGACTCAACCGAGCTGTTTTTT.

This chain uses TRBV4-1 with TRBJ2-7, with 10 nucleotides matching TRBD2. The CDR3 is made up of 16 amino acids. Germline trimming cut 2 bases from V and 2 bases from J; bases unmatched to any gene: 6. Germline CDR1 and CDR2: MGHRA and YSYEKL. DNA of the CDR3: TGCGCCAGCAGCCAATCCGGGACTAGCGTCGCCTACGAGCAGTACTTC. It codes for CASSQSGTSVAYEQYF.

The chain links TRBV6-1 to TRBJ1-5; 7 nucleotides agree with TRBD1. J lost 5 bases, V lost 6 bases, and 4 bases had no gene match. Germline CDR1 MNHNS, CDR2 SASEGT. The CDR3 sequence is 13 residues long. Written as DNA, the CDR3 is TGTGCCAGCAGACAGGGGAATGATCAGCCCCAGCATTTT. Translating it yields CASRQGNDQPQHF.

V and J are TRBV19 and TRBJ2-7, with 14 bases matching TRBD2. Per germline, CDR1 LNHDA and CDR2 SQIVND (reference sequence). V gave up 5 bases and J gave up 7 bases; unmatched junction bases: 10. The CDR3 runs to 16 residues. CDR3 amino acids: CASSLTGTSGSDEQYF. CDR3 DNA: TGTGCCAGTAGTTTGACCGGGACTAGCGGGAGTGATGAGCAGTACTTC.

The V call is TRBV7-3, the J call TRBJ2-2, with 10 bases lining up with TRBD2. The CDR3 covers 19 residues. CDR1 SGHTA and CDR2 FQGTGA come from the germline V gene. Trimming removed 2 bases from V and 7 bases from J; junction bases left unmatched: 16. CDR3 protein: CASSLYSAAGLARVGELFF. The CDR3 DNA reads TGTGCCAGCAGCTTATACTCCGCTGCGGGACTAGCGCGTGTCGGGGAGCTGTTTTTT.

This clone was detected once. Here the CDR3 reads CASSGLAGGRSYNEQFF. CDR3 sequence (DNA): TGTGCCAGCAGTGGACTAGCGGGGGGAAGGTCATACAATGAGCAGTTCTTC. J is TRBJ2-1 and V is TRBV6-1; 13 bases fit TRBD2. V lost 4 bases to trimming and J lost 4 bases; unmatched junction nucleotides: 7. The CDR3 spans 17 residues. Germline-derived CDR1 and CDR2 are MNHNS and SASEGT.

The chain has TRBV5-1 and TRBJ2-7; 8 bases align to TRBD1. The CDR3 length is 15 residues. Germline V lookup: CDR1 SGHRS, CDR2 YFSETQ. Trimming at V came to 1 base and at J to 4 bases, leaving 7 bases not matched to a gene. The CDR3: CASSLLSGGGYEQYF. CDR3 bases: TGCGCCAGCAGCTTGCTTTCAGGGGGCGGATACGAGCAGTACTTC.

The chain combines TRBV4-1 with TRBJ1-5; unclear D gene. Germline assignment: CDR1 MGHRA and CDR2 YSYEKL. V lost 0 bases, J lost 3 bases, and 12 bases lay in between. This CDR3 has 16 residues. The CDR3 bases are TGCGCCAGCAGCCAAGACGGTCCCGGGGACAATCAGCCCCAGCATTTT. It specifies CASSQDGPGDNQPQHF.

The V and J genes are TRBV7-9 and TRBJ1-2; 7 bases are a match to TRBD1. Germline V gene sequence: CDR1 SEHNR, CDR2 FQNEAQ (reference sequence). The V and J ends lost 5 bases and 6 bases, in that order; junction bases with no gene match: 9. CDR3 length equals 14 residues. The CDR3 reads CASSPGQVSDGYTF. The DNA for the CDR3 is TGTGCCAGCAGCCCTGGACAGGTTTCGGATGGCTACACCTTC.

The chain recombines TRBV11-2 with TRBJ2-3; perhaps TRBD1 as D (7 bases). V gave up 5 bases and J gave up 0 bases, with 12 bases separating them. The CDR3 runs to 15 residues. CDR1 is SGHAT, CDR2 FQNNGV, per germline. This CDR3 is CASSRGTASTDTQYF. The CDR3 nucleotides read TGTGCCAGCAGCCGGGGGACAGCCAGCACAGATACGCAGTATTTT.